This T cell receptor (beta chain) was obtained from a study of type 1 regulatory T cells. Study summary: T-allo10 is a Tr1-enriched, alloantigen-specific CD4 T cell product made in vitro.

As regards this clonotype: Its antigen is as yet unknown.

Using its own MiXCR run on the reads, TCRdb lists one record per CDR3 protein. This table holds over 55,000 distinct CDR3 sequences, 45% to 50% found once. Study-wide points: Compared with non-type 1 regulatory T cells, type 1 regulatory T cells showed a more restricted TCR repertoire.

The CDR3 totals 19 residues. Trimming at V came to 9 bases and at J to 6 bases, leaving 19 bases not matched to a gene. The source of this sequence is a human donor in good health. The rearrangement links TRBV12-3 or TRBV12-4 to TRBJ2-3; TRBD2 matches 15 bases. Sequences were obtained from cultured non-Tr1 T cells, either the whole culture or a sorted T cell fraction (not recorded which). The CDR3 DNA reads TGTGCCAGAGACGCGGCGGGACTAGCGGGGGGCCCGCCTGGGGATACGCAGTATTTT. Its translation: CARDAAGLAGGPPGDTQYF.